This TCR beta chain was recovered during a study of blood T cell repertoires in COVID-19. Study details: Material from acute and convalescent COVID-19 was sourced from the United States, Italy and Spain. PBMCs, B-cell-depleted T cells, or T cells were the source of the cDNA or gDNA that made up the material.

How the authors handled the data: Amplifying reference gene primers gave estimates of nucleated cell counts. Assay: immunoSEQ multiplex PCR; the TCRdb copy retains only in-frame clones and omits some. V, J and clone size are those of that table, while D and trimming were read from the DNA. The sample shows 90,000 to 150,000 clones, 85% to 90% of them seen only once. The J segment lost 7 bases and the V segment lost 2 bases, leaving 7 bases of the junction unmatched. Per the germline V gene, CDR1 is LGHDT and CDR2 is YNNKEL (reference sequence). This CDR3 is 14 amino acids long. The sample comprised peripheral blood. This chain joins TRBV3-1 (or the pseudogene TRBV3-2) and TRBJ2-7; 8 bases are a match to TRBD2. The origin of this receptor is a man aged 60 to 75 with acute or convalescent COVID-19. The CDR3 region is CASSQLLAEGEQYF. In DNA form, the CDR3 reads TGTGCCAGCAGCCAATTACTAGCGGAGGGAGAGCAGTACTTC.